This T cell receptor beta chain was observed in a study of Graves' ophthalmopathy and Graves' hyperthyroidism. V was pared by 0 bases and J by 2 bases, with 16 bases between. This CDR3 spans 17 amino acids. Germline CDR1 is MGHRA and CDR2 is YSYEKL. In its sample, this clonotype was seen many times. CDR3 regions of TCR beta were amplified from RNA transcripts. Second-round multiplex PCR came after first-round RT-PCR with HTBI primers. TCRdb reprocessed the multiplex PCR reads via MiXCR and lists one record per CDR3 protein. The table has roughly 480,000 distinct CDR3 sequences, over 13% seen once; the top ten hold about 10%.

The receptor's source is a woman in her twenties or thirties with Graves' ophthalmopathy. The sequenced sample consisted of blood. This chain joins TRBV4-1 and TRBJ2-5; possible D gene TRBD2, 6 bases. In nucleotides, the CDR3 is TGCGCCAGCAGCCAAGAGGGACTTTGGGGCCTTCAAGAGACCCAGTACTTC. Translation: CASSQEGLWGLQETQYF.